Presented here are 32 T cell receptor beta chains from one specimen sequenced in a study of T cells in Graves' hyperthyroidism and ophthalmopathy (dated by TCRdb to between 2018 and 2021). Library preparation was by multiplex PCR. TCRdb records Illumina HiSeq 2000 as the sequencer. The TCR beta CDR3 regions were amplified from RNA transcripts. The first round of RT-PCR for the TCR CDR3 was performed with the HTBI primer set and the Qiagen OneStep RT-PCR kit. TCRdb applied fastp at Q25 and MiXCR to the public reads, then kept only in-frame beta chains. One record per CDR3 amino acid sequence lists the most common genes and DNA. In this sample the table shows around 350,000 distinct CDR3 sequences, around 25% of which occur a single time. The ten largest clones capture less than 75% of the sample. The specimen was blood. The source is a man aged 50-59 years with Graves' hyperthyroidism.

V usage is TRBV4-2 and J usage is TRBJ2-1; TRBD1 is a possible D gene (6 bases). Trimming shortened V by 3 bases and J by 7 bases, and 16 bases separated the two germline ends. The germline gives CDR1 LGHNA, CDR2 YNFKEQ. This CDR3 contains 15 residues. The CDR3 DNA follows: TGTGCCAGCAGCCATCCGCAGGGGTCAGGGAATGAGCAGTTCTTC. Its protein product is CASSHPQGSGNEQFF.

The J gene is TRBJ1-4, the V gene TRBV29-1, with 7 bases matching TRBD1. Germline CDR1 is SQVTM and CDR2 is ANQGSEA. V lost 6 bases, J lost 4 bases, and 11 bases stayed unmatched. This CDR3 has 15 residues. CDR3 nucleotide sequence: TGCAGCGTGACGAGGGGGCGGGGATATAATGAAAAACTGTTTTTT. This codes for CSVTRGRGYNEKLFF.

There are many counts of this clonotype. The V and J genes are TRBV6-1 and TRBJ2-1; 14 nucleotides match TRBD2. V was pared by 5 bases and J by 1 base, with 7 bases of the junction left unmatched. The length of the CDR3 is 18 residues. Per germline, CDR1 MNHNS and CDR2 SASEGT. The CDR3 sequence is CASSSGTSGSGSYNEQFF. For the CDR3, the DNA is TGTGCCAGCAGTTCGGGGACTAGCGGGAGCGGATCCTACAATGAGCAGTTCTTC.

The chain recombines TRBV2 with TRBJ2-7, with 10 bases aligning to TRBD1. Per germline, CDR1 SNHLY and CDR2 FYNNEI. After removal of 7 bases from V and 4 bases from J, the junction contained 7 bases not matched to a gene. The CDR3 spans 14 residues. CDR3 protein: CASKATGGGYEQYF. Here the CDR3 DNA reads TGTGCCAGCAAAGCGACAGGGGGCGGGTACGAGCAGTACTTC.

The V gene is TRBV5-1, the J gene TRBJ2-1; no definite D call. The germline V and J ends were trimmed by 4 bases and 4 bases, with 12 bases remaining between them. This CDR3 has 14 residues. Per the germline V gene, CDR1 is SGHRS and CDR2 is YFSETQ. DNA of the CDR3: TGCGCCAGCAGCAAAGGAGAACTGTACAATGAGCAGTTCTTC. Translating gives CASSKGELYNEQFF.

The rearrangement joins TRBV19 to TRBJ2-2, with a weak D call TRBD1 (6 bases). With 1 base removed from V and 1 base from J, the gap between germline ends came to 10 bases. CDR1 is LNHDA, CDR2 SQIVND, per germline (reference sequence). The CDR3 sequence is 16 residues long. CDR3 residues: CASSIVQQGNTGELFF. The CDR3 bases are TGTGCCAGTAGTATAGTCCAACAGGGGAACACCGGGGAGCTGTTTTTT.

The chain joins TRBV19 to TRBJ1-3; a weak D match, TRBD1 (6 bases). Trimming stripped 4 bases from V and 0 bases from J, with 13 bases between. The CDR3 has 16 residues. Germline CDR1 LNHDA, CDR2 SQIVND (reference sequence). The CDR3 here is CASSSRGQSSGNTIYF. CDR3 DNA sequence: TGTGCCAGTAGTAGTCGGGGGCAGAGCTCTGGAAACACCATATATTTT.

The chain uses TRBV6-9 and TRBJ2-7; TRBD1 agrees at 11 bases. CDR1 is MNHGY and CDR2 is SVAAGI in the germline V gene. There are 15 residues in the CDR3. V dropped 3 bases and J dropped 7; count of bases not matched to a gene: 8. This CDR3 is CASSYRTGGWDEQYF. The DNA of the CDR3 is TGTGCCAGCAGTTACCGGACAGGGGGCTGGGATGAGCAGTACTTC.

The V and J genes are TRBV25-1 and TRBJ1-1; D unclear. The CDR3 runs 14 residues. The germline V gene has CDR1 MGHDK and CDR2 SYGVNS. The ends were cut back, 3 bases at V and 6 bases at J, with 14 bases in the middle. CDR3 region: CASSEAGVWPEAFF. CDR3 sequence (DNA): TGTGCCAGCAGTGAGGCCGGGGTTTGGCCTGAAGCTTTCTTT.

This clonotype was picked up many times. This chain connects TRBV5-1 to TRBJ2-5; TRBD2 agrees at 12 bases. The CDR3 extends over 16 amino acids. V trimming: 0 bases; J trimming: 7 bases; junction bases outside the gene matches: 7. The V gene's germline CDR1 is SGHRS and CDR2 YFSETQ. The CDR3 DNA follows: TGCGCCAGCAGCTTGGAGGCGACTAGCGGGAGAGGGACCCAGTACTTC. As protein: CASSLEATSGRGTQYF.

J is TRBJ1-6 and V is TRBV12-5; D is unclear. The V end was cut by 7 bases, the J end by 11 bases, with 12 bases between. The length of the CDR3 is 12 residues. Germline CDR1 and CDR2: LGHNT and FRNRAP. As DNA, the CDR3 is TGTGCTAGTGCCCCAGGCGAGGCACCCCTCCACTTT. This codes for CASAPGEAPLHF.

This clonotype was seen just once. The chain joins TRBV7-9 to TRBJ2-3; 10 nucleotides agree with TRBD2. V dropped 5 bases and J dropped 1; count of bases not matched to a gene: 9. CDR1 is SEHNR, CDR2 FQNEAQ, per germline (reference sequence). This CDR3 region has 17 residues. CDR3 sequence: CASSLLSLAGGTDTQYF. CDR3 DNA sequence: TGTGCCAGCAGCCTACTGTCTCTAGCGGGGGGCACAGATACGCAGTATTTT.

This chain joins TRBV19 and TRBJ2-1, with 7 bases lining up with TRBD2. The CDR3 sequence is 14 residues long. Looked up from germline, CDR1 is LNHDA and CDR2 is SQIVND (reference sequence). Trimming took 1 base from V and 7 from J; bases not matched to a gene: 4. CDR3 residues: CASSIGVSGNEQFF. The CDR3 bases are TGTGCCAGTAGTATAGGGGTTAGCGGGAATGAGCAGTTCTTC.

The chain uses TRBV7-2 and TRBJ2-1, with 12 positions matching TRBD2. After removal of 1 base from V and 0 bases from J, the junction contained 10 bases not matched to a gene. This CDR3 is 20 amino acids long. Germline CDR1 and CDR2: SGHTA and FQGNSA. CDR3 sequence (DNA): TGTGCCAGCAGCTTAGTCCTAGCGGGAGGGCCCCTCGCCTCCTACAATGAGCAGTTCTTC. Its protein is CASSLVLAGGPLASYNEQFF.

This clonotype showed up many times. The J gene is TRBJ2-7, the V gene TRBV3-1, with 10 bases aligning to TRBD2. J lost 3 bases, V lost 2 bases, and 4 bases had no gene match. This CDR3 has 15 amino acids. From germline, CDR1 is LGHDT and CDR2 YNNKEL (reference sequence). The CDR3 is CASSQPGLADYEQYF. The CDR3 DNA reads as TGTGCCAGCAGCCAACCCGGACTAGCGGACTACGAGCAGTACTTC.

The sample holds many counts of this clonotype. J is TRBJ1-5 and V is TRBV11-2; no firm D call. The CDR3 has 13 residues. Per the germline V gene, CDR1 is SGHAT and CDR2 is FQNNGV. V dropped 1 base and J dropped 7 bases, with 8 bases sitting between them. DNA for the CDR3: TGTGCCAGCAGCTTAGCCCCGGGGCAGCCCCAGCATTTT. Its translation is CASSLAPGQPQHF. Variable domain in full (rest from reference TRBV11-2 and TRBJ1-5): EAGVAQSPRYKIIEKRQSVAFWCNPISGHATLYWYQQILGQGPKLLIQFQNNGVVDDSQLPKDRFSAERLKGVDSTLKIQPAKLEDSAVYLCASSLAPGQPQHFGDGTRLSIL.

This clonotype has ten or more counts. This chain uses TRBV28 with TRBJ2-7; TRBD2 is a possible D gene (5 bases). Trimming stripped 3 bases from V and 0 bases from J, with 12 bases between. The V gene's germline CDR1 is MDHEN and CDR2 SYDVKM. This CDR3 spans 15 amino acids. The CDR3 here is CASSFPRGSSYEQYF. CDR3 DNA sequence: TGTGCCAGCAGTTTTCCTAGAGGGAGCTCCTACGAGCAGTACTTC.

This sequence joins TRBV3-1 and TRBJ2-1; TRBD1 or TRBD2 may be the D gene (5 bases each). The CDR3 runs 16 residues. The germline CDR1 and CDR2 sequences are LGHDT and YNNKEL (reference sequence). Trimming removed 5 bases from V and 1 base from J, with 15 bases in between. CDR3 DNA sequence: TGTGCCAGCAGCTCCGGGACCTTGGGTTCCTACAATGAGCAGTTCTTC. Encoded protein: CASSSGTLGSYNEQFF.

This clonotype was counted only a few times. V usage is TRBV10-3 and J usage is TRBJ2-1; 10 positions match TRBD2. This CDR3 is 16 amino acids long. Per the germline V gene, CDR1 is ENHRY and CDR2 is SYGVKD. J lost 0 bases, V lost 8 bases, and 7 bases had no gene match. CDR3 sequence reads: CAIGLAGESSYNEQFF. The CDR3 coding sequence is TGTGCCATCGGTCTAGCGGGGGAAAGCTCCTACAATGAGCAGTTCTTC.

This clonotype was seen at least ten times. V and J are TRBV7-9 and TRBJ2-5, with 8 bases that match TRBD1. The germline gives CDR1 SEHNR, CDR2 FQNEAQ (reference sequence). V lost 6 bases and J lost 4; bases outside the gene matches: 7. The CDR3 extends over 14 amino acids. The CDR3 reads CASRRHTGGETQYF. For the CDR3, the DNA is TGTGCCAGCAGACGTCACACAGGGGGAGAGACCCAGTACTTC.

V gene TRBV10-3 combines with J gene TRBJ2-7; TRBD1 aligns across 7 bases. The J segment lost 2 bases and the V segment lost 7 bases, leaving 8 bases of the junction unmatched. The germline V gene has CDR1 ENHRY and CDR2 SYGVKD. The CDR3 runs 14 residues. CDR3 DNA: TGTGCCATCATTACCGGGACAGTAACCTACGAGCAGTACTTC. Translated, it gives CAIITGTVTYEQYF.

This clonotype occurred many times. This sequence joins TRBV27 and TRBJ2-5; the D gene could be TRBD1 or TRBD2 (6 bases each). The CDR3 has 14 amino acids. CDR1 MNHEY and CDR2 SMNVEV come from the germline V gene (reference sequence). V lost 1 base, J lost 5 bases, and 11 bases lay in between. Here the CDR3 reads CASSLLGGRETQYF. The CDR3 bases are TGTGCCAGCAGTTTATTAGGGGGGCGTGAGACCCAGTACTTC.

Here the CDR3 DNA reads TGTGCCAGCAGTTTAAGCCCAGCGGTCTCCTACGAGCAGTACTTC. Amino acids: CASSLSPAVSYEQYF. The chain has TRBV28 and TRBJ2-7; tentative D call: TRBD2 (5 bases). The germline V gene encodes CDR1 MDHEN and CDR2 SYDVKM. Trimming left V 2 bases short and J 0 bases short, with 11 bases between. The CDR3 loop spans 15 amino acids.

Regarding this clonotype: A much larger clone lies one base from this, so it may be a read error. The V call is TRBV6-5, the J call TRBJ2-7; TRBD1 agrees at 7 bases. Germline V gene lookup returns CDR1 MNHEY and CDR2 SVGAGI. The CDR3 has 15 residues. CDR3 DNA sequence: TGTGCCGGCAGTTCTACAGGGGCCGCACCCCTAGGGCAGTACTTC. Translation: CAGSSTGAAPLGQYF.

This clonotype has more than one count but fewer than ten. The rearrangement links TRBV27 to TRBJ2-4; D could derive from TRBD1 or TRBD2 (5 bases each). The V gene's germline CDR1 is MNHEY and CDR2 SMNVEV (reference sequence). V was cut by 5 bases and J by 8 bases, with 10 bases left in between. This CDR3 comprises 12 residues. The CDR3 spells CASSALGDIQYF. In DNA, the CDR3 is TGTGCCAGCAGTGCCTTGGGGGACATTCAGTACTTC.

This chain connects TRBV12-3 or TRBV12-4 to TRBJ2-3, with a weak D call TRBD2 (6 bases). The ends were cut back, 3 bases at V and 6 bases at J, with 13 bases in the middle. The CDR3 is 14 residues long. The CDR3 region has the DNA TGTGCCAGCAGTTTTTGGGGGAGGTCTGATACGCAGTATTTT. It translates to CASSFWGRSDTQYF.

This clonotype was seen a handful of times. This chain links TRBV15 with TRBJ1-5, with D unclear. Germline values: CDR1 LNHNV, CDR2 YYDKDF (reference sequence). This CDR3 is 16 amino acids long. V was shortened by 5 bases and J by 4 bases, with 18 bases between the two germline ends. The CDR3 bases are TGTGCCACCAGCCCCCATGACGGGTTGGGGAATCAGCCCCAGCATTTT. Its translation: CATSPHDGLGNQPQHF.

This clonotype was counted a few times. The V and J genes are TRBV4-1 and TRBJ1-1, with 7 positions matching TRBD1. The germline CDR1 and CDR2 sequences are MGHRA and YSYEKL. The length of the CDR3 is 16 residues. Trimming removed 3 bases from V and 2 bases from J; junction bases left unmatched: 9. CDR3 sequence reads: CASSHPLGQSNTEAFF. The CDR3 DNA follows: TGCGCCAGCAGCCACCCCTTGGGACAGTCAAACACTGAAGCTTTCTTT.

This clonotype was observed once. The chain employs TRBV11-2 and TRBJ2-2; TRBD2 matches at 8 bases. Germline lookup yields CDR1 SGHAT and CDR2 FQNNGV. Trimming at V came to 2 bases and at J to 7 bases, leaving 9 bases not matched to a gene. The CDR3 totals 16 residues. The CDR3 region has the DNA TGTGCCAGCAGCTTAATAACTAGCGGAGGAGGCGGGGAGCTGTTTTTT. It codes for CASSLITSGGGGELFF.

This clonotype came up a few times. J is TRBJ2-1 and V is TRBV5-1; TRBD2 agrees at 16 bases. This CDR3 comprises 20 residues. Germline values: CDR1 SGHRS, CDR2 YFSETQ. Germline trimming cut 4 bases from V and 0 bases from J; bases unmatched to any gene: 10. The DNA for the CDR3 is TGCGCCAGCAGCCCCCTGGGGACTAGCGGGAGGGGGAGCTCCTACAATGAGCAGTTCTTC. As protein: CASSPLGTSGRGSSYNEQFF.

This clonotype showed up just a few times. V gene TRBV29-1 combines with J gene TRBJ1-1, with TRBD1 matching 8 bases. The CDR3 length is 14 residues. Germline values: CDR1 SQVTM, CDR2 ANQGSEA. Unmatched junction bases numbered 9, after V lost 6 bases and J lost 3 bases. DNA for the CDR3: TGCAGCGTCCGGGACAGGACCCTCGACACTGAAGCTTTCTTT. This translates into CSVRDRTLDTEAFF.

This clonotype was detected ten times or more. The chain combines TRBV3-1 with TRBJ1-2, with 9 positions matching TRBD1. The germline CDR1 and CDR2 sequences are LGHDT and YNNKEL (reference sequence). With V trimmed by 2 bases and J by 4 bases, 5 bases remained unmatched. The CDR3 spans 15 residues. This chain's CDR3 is CASSQRGTGTYGYTF. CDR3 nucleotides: TGTGCCAGCAGCCAAAGGGGGACAGGGACCTATGGCTACACCTTC. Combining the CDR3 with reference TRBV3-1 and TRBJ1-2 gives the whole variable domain DTAVSQTPKYLVTQMGNDKSIKCEQNLGHDTMYWYKQDSKKFLKIMFSYNNKELIINETVPNRFSPKSPDKAHLNLHINSLELGDSAVYFCASSQRGTGTYGYTFGSGTRLTVV.